This TCR beta chain was profiled in a study of T cells after yellow fever vaccination. Study results and caveats: On re-exposure, the response was weaker but peaked faster, at day 5 versus 15. Sorted repertoires could include abundant contaminating clonotypes from bulk cells.

This clonotype was picked up a small number of times. Its antigen is still unknown. The germline CDR1 and CDR2 sequences are SEHNR and FQNEAQ (reference sequence). The V end lost 5 bases, the J end lost 9 bases, and 11 bases lay between the germline ends. The CDR3 is 13 residues long. For TCR, cDNA came from 5'RACE template switching, which added a universal primer site and UMIs. TCRdb re-analysed the 5' RACE reads in MiXCR, keeping a single row per CDR3 protein. The sample lists about 120,000 distinct CDR3 sequences, approximately 8.4% occurring once. Material: CD8+ T cells sorted from PBMCs, obtained on the day of the yellow fever booster vaccination. This receptor was identified in a young man who received the YFV17D yellow fever vaccine. The rearrangement joins TRBV7-9 to TRBJ1-6, with D unclear. In nucleotides, the CDR3 is TGTGCCAGCAGCCCCCCTGCCGGTTCACCCCTCCACTTT. It yields the protein CASSPPAGSPLHF.